This is a list of T cell receptor beta chains from one sample in a study of T cell repertoires and HLA-DP antigens. The repertoire was sequenced with immunoSEQ multiplex PCR; TCRdb's copy has only in-frame clones and lacks some. The sample has several hundred clones, 65% to 70% seen once. Sequenced input: alloreactive CD137+ CD4+ T cells from cultured PBMCs. These receptors were obtained from a woman in her late teens or twenties in good health and CMV-seronegative. The CDR3 runs from the conserved cysteine through the conserved F or W. The D gene is left open where the match is weak.

J,D,V,CDR3
TRBJ2-2,TRBD1,TRBV29-1,CSVDRENTGELFF
TRBJ1-4,TRBD1,TRBV7-9,CASSPRTGDGEKLFF
TRBJ2-7,NA,TRBV25-1,CASSESWASSREF
TRBJ2-3,NA,TRBV18,CASSPQSTDTQYF
TRBJ2-3,NA,TRBV7-7,CASSPRGLITDTQYF
TRBJ2-5,NA,TRBV5-1,CASSFRGETQYF
TRBJ1-2,NA,TRBV18,CASSPGSLTFANYGYTF
TRBJ2-7,TRBD1,TRBV13,CASSLAGTGGEQYF
TRBJ2-1,TRBD1,TRBV4-1,CASSQYRGKIYNEQFF
TRBJ2-7,TRBD1,TRBV7-6,CASSSPGQGYEQYF
TRBJ2-2,NA,TRBV27,CASSSGRNTGELFF
TRBJ2-3,TRBD1,TRBV4-3,CASMTGGPDTQYF
TRBJ2-1,TRBD1,TRBV28,CASSLLRDRGYNEQFF
TRBJ1-1,NA,TRBV5-1,CASSLEGGGAFF
TRBJ2-1,TRBD2,TRBV19,CASSIVWWRGGRDEQFF
TRBJ2-3,TRBD2,TRBV11-2,CASSLDRTSGEKRQYF
TRBJ2-2,TRBD2,TRBV28,CASRVAFFGLAGRNTGELFF
TRBJ2-3,NA,TRBV14,CASSQEIGGLDTQYF
TRBJ2-3,TRBD2,TRBV7-3,CASSPRSSGGVTDTQYF
TRBJ2-3,NA,TRBV11-2,CASSPRGLITDTQYF
TRBJ2-2,NA,TRBV10-1,CASSDYGLGDVDTGELFF
TRBJ1-2,NA,TRBV7-9,CASSLGGGSNYGYTF
TRBJ1-1,NA,TRBV29-1,CSAGRGWGTEAFF
TRBJ2-2,NA,TRBV9,CASSVVRLTNTGELFF
TRBJ1-1,NA,TRBV18,CASSKGVEAFF
TRBJ2-4,NA,TRBV29-1,CSVNLNQGFGIQYF
TRBJ2-1,TRBD2,TRBV18,CASSPYPGTSGSRYEQFF
TRBJ1-2,TRBD1,TRBV5-4,CASSQGGQGFLGYTF
TRBJ1-4,NA,TRBV30,CAWSVNSNEKLFF
TRBJ2-1,NA,TRBV10-1,CASSGGYNEQFF